The source of this T cell receptor (beta chain) is a study of shared clonotypes between healthy human individuals. Study summary: Each donor's CD8 memory used one plate, CD8 naive two, each CD4 subset three. The study, taken as a whole, reports: The authors sampled blood alone, and tissue repertoires likely differ.

On this clone itself: Its antigen is not identified.

Several immunoSEQ plates received, in even portions, the genomic DNA of each subset. Libraries were prepared by immunoSEQ multiplex PCR; TCRdb keeps only in-frame clonotypes and omits some of them. The sample has around 700,000 clones; about 74% are singletons. Donors were healthy HIV-negative adults without recently reported acute infections or vaccinations. Germline assignment: CDR1 SGHRS and CDR2 YFSETQ. With 4 bases removed from V and 4 bases from J, the gap between germline ends came to 20 bases. CDR3 length: 16 amino acids. The V gene is TRBV5-1, the J gene TRBJ1-1; D might be TRBD1 (5 bases). The TCR sequence derives from a woman aged 25 to 45 in good health. The sequencing input was memory CD4+ T cells sorted from blood. Stated subset: CD45RA-negative fraction. This CDR3 reads CASSPTPRDEGTEAFF. CDR3 DNA sequence: TGCGCCAGCAGCCCGACGCCCAGGGATGAGGGCACTGAAGCTTTCTTT.